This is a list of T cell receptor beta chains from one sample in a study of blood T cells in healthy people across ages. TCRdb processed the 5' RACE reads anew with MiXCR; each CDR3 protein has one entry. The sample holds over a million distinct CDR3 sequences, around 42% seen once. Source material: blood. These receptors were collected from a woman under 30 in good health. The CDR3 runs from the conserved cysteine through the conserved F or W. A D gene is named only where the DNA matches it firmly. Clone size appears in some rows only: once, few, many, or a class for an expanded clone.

CDR3 DNA: TGTGCCACCAGTGATTCCCCCCACAATGAGCAGTACTTC
CDR3 protein: CATSDSPHNEQYF
D gene: -
J gene: TRBJ2-7
clone size: -
V gene: TRBV24-1

CDR3 DNA: TGTGCCAGCAGCTTCCGGACAGGAGGGAGTAAGGAGACCCAGTACTTC
CDR3 protein: CASSFRTGGSKETQYF
D gene: -
J gene: TRBJ2-5
clone size: few
V gene: TRBV11-1

CDR3 DNA: TGCAGCGTTGCCGCCGTTAACTATGGCTACACCTTC
CDR3 protein: CSVAAVNYGYTF
D gene: -
J gene: TRBJ1-2
clone size: -
V gene: TRBV29-1

CDR3 DNA: TGTGCCAGCAGTTCTCCGTCTTGGCTAGCGGGAACTTCCTACAATGAGCAGTTCTTC
CDR3 protein: CASSSPSWLAGTSYNEQFF
D gene: TRBD2
J gene: TRBJ2-1
clone size: -
V gene: TRBV6-5

CDR3 DNA: TGTGCCAGCAGCCAACAGGGGAAGTCCCACGAGCAGTACTTC
CDR3 protein: CASSQQGKSHEQYF
D gene: TRBD1
J gene: TRBJ2-7
clone size: few
V gene: TRBV12-3/TRBV12-4

CDR3 DNA: TGCAGCGTTGAAGTCCTCCGCACAGATACGCAGTATTTT
CDR3 protein: CSVEVLRTDTQYF
D gene: -
J gene: TRBJ2-3
clone size: few
V gene: TRBV29-1

CDR3 DNA: TGCAGTGCTAGTATGCGGGAAAGGGTCTCTCCCGGGGAGCTGTTTTTT
CDR3 protein: CSASMRERVSPGELFF
D gene: -
J gene: TRBJ2-2
clone size: -
V gene: TRBV20-1

CDR3 DNA: TGTGCCAGCAGTTTCCTGGTTCGAGCCCCTGAAGCTTTCTTT
CDR3 protein: CASSFLVRAPEAFF
D gene: -
J gene: TRBJ1-1
clone size: -
V gene: TRBV12-3/TRBV12-4

CDR3 DNA: TGTGCCAGCAGCTTAAGGGTATCGAGGGACGGGACTGGCTACACCTTC
CDR3 protein: CASSLRVSRDGTGYTF
D gene: -
J gene: TRBJ1-2
clone size: few
V gene: TRBV7-2

CDR3 DNA: TGCGCCAGCAGCCAAGACACCGTCCCGGGACAGGGAGGAAGAGGGACTGAAGCTTTCTTT
CDR3 protein: CASSQDTVPGQGGRGTEAFF
D gene: TRBD1
J gene: TRBJ1-1
clone size: few
V gene: TRBV4-1

CDR3 DNA: TGCAGCTTCCGGGGGGACACTGAAGCTTTCTTT
CDR3 protein: CSFRGDTEAFF
D gene: -
J gene: TRBJ1-1
clone size: few
V gene: TRBV29-1

CDR3 DNA: TGTGCCAGCAGCCAAGATGTGGAAGGGGGACTAGCGTCGTACAATGAGCAGTTCTTC
CDR3 protein: CASSQDVEGGLASYNEQFF
D gene: TRBD2
J gene: TRBJ2-1
clone size: few
V gene: TRBV14

CDR3 DNA: TGTGCCAGCAGCTTTGGTCTAGCGGGAGGTGGTGAGCAGTTCTTC
CDR3 protein: CASSFGLAGGGEQFF
D gene: TRBD2
J gene: TRBJ2-1
clone size: few
V gene: TRBV11-2

CDR3 DNA: TGTGCCAGCAGCGCCGGGACAGGGGGTTCCTACGAGCAGTACTTC
CDR3 protein: CASSAGTGGSYEQYF
D gene: TRBD1
J gene: TRBJ2-7
clone size: few
V gene: TRBV7-9

CDR3 DNA: TGCAGTGCCGGACAGGGGTCCAGCTCTGTGGCCAACGTCCTGACTTTC
CDR3 protein: CSAGQGSSSVANVLTF
D gene: TRBD1
J gene: TRBJ2-6
clone size: -
V gene: TRBV20-1

CDR3 DNA: TGTGCCAGCCTAACCTCCTTTCACACAGATACGCAGTATTTT
CDR3 protein: CASLTSFHTDTQYF
D gene: -
J gene: TRBJ2-3
clone size: -
V gene: TRBV12-3/TRBV12-4

CDR3 DNA: TGCAGCGTTGACACGGACACAGATACGCAGTATTTT
CDR3 protein: CSVDTDTDTQYF
D gene: -
J gene: TRBJ2-3
clone size: few
V gene: TRBV29-1

CDR3 DNA: TGCAGTGCTCTGGGAACAAGGGACTCCTACGAGCAGTACTTC
CDR3 protein: CSALGTRDSYEQYF
D gene: -
J gene: TRBJ2-7
clone size: -
V gene: TRBV20-1

CDR3 DNA: TGTGCCAGCAGCCCCGCTCTAGCGGGAGGCACAGATACGCAGTATTTT
CDR3 protein: CASSPALAGGTDTQYF
D gene: TRBD2
J gene: TRBJ2-3
clone size: -
V gene: TRBV3-1

CDR3 DNA: TGCGCCAGCAGCTTAAGCGGGAGTTTAGATACGCAGTATTTT
CDR3 protein: CASSLSGSLDTQYF
D gene: TRBD2
J gene: TRBJ2-3
clone size: -
V gene: TRBV5-1

CDR3 DNA: TGCGCCAGCAGCTCGCAAGAATGGACTAGCGGCCGCACAGATACGCAGTATTTT
CDR3 protein: CASSSQEWTSGRTDTQYF
D gene: TRBD2
J gene: TRBJ2-3
clone size: few
V gene: TRBV5-1

CDR3 DNA: TGTGCCAGCTCACCACTGGGCTCCGGCTACACAGATACGCAGTATTTT
CDR3 protein: CASSPLGSGYTDTQYF
D gene: -
J gene: TRBJ2-3
clone size: few
V gene: TRBV18

CDR3 DNA: TGCAGTGCCCAGGGTAGGGGAACCTACGAGCAGTACTTC
CDR3 protein: CSAQGRGTYEQYF
D gene: -
J gene: TRBJ2-7
clone size: -
V gene: TRBV20-1

CDR3 DNA: TGCGCCAGCAGCATTCTCGAAGCGGGAGGAGAGGGCAATGAGCAGTTCTTC
CDR3 protein: CASSILEAGGEGNEQFF
D gene: TRBD2
J gene: TRBJ2-1
clone size: few
V gene: TRBV4-1

CDR3 DNA: TGTGCCAGCAGATCGTCGGGGGGTACGCAGTATTTT
CDR3 protein: CASRSSGGTQYF
D gene: TRBD2
J gene: TRBJ2-3
clone size: -
V gene: TRBV6-5

CDR3 DNA: TGTGCCATCAGTGTAGATCCCTCCAATGAGCAGTTCTTC
CDR3 protein: CAISVDPSNEQFF
D gene: -
J gene: TRBJ2-1
clone size: few
V gene: TRBV10-3

CDR3 DNA: TGTGCCAGCAGGGGGATCCAACTAGCCAAAAACATTCAGTACTTC
CDR3 protein: CASRGIQLAKNIQYF
D gene: -
J gene: TRBJ2-4
clone size: once
V gene: TRBV7-9

CDR3 DNA: TGCAGCGTTGAAACCTTAGGTAATGAGCAGTTCTTC
CDR3 protein: CSVETLGNEQFF
D gene: -
J gene: TRBJ2-1
clone size: -
V gene: TRBV29-1

CDR3 DNA: TGTGCCAGCAGCCCCTCGGCGGGGACAGCGAACACTGAAGCTTTCTTT
CDR3 protein: CASSPSAGTANTEAFF
D gene: TRBD1
J gene: TRBJ1-1
clone size: -
V gene: TRBV7-2

CDR3 DNA: TGTGCCAGCGGCGGGGGCAGGGGCTCGAACACTGAAGCTTTCTTT
CDR3 protein: CASGGGRGSNTEAFF
D gene: -
J gene: TRBJ1-1
clone size: few
V gene: TRBV12-3/TRBV12-4

CDR3 DNA: TGCAGTGCTAGAGAGACGGGGTACAATGAGCAGTTCTTC
CDR3 protein: CSARETGYNEQFF
D gene: -
J gene: TRBJ2-1
clone size: few
V gene: TRBV20-1

CDR3 DNA: TGTGCCAGCAGGTCAGGGGGCGAGACTGAAGCTTTCTTT
CDR3 protein: CASRSGGETEAFF
D gene: TRBD1
J gene: TRBJ1-1
clone size: -
V gene: TRBV25-1

CDR3 DNA: TGTGCCAGCAGCTGGGGCGGGGTAAACCCCTACAATGAGCAGTTCTTC
CDR3 protein: CASSWGGVNPYNEQFF
D gene: -
J gene: TRBJ2-1
clone size: few
V gene: TRBV11-2

CDR3 DNA: TGCAGCGTTGAACTAGCGGGAGTTTACAATGAGCAGTACTTC
CDR3 protein: CSVELAGVYNEQYF
D gene: TRBD2
J gene: TRBJ2-7
clone size: -
V gene: TRBV29-1

CDR3 DNA: TGCAGTGCTAGGGAACAGGTATTTCATGGGCAGTACTTC
CDR3 protein: CSAREQVFHGQYF
D gene: -
J gene: TRBJ2-7
clone size: -
V gene: TRBV20-1

CDR3 DNA: TGTGCCAGCAGTTTATCGATGTCCTCGGGCTACACCTTC
CDR3 protein: CASSLSMSSGYTF
D gene: -
J gene: TRBJ1-2
clone size: few
V gene: TRBV27

CDR3 DNA: TGCAGTACGGTCCAACCCCCCTCCTACGAGCAGTACTTC
CDR3 protein: CSTVQPPSYEQYF
D gene: -
J gene: TRBJ2-7
clone size: -
V gene: TRBV20-1

CDR3 DNA: TGTGCCAGCAGCCCCGTACAGGGCGGGGGCACTGAAGCTTTCTTT
CDR3 protein: CASSPVQGGGTEAFF
D gene: -
J gene: TRBJ1-1
clone size: many
V gene: TRBV9

CDR3 DNA: TGTGCCATCGAGGCTCCAGGGGGCTCCTACAATGAGCAGTACTTC
CDR3 protein: CAIEAPGGSYNEQYF
D gene: TRBD1
J gene: TRBJ2-7
clone size: few
V gene: TRBV10-3

CDR3 DNA: TGTGCCATCAGTGAGTCGAATTATGAGCAGTTCTTC
CDR3 protein: CAISESNYEQFF
D gene: -
J gene: TRBJ2-1
clone size: -
V gene: TRBV10-3

CDR3 DNA: TGCAGTGCTAGAGGACAGGAAAATGGCTACACCTTC
CDR3 protein: CSARGQENGYTF
D gene: -
J gene: TRBJ1-2
clone size: -
V gene: TRBV20-1

CDR3 DNA: TGTGCCAGCAGCTTAGAGGGCGTAGGAGCCAGGTTCTTC
CDR3 protein: CASSLEGVGARFF
D gene: -
J gene: TRBJ2-1
clone size: -
V gene: TRBV7-9

CDR3 DNA: TGTGCCATCCCCCCTACTATGAAACTCAGCTCCTACGAGCAGTACTTC
CDR3 protein: CAIPPTMKLSSYEQYF
D gene: -
J gene: TRBJ2-7
clone size: once
V gene: TRBV10-3

CDR3 DNA: TGTGCCAGCACCTCGACGGACGGCCGAAGCAATGAGCAGTTCTTC
CDR3 protein: CASTSTDGRSNEQFF
D gene: -
J gene: TRBJ2-1
clone size: few
V gene: TRBV6-5

CDR3 DNA: TGTGCCAGCAGTACCACAGGGGGCACTGAAGCTTTCTTT
CDR3 protein: CASSTTGGTEAFF
D gene: TRBD1
J gene: TRBJ1-1
clone size: -
V gene: TRBV27

CDR3 DNA: TGTGCCAGCAGCTTATATATGGGGGGCAGGGGATACGAAAAACTGTTTTTT
CDR3 protein: CASSLYMGGRGYEKLFF
D gene: -
J gene: TRBJ1-4
clone size: few
V gene: TRBV11-2

CDR3 DNA: TGTGCCAGCACCCGGAGGGGTTGGAACACTGAAGCTTTCTTT
CDR3 protein: CASTRRGWNTEAFF
D gene: -
J gene: TRBJ1-1
clone size: -
V gene: TRBV6-5

CDR3 DNA: TGCGCCAGCAGCCATTCCAATAGCGGGGGGGACTACAATGAGCAGTACTTC
CDR3 protein: CASSHSNSGGDYNEQYF
D gene: TRBD2
J gene: TRBJ2-7
clone size: -
V gene: TRBV4-1

CDR3 DNA: TGCAGTGCTAGGGAACCCGGGAGGGCCACTGAAGCTTTCTTT
CDR3 protein: CSAREPGRATEAFF
D gene: -
J gene: TRBJ1-1
clone size: -
V gene: TRBV20-1

CDR3 DNA: TGTGCCAGCAGTGTGAACGGACACTCGGATGAGCAGTTCTTC
CDR3 protein: CASSVNGHSDEQFF
D gene: -
J gene: TRBJ2-1
clone size: -
V gene: TRBV6-1

CDR3 DNA: TGTGCCAGCAGTTACTCGAGGCAGGAGGTGGAAGGCTACACCTTC
CDR3 protein: CASSYSRQEVEGYTF
D gene: -
J gene: TRBJ1-2
clone size: -
V gene: TRBV6-5

CDR3 DNA: TGTGCCAGCAGTTACAGGACAGGCGAGCAGTACTTC
CDR3 protein: CASSYRTGEQYF
D gene: TRBD1
J gene: TRBJ2-7
clone size: few
V gene: TRBV6-5

CDR3 DNA: TGTGCCAGCTCAATCACTAGCGGGGTCTACGAGCAGTACTTC
CDR3 protein: CASSITSGVYEQYF
D gene: TRBD2
J gene: TRBJ2-7
clone size: -
V gene: TRBV18

CDR3 DNA: TGCGCCAGCAGCTTGTTGACAGGGGACGCCGGGGAGCTGTTTTTT
CDR3 protein: CASSLLTGDAGELFF
D gene: TRBD1
J gene: TRBJ2-2
clone size: -
V gene: TRBV5-1

CDR3 DNA: TGCGCCAGCAGCCAAAGCAGTACAGGGGAGGGTACGCAGTATTTT
CDR3 protein: CASSQSSTGEGTQYF
D gene: -
J gene: TRBJ2-3
clone size: -
V gene: TRBV5-1

CDR3 DNA: TGCGCCAGCAGCCGGACAGGGGTAGGTTCACCCCTCCACTTT
CDR3 protein: CASSRTGVGSPLHF
D gene: TRBD1
J gene: TRBJ1-6
clone size: few
V gene: TRBV5-1

CDR3 DNA: TGCAGTGCTAGAGTATCCGCAAACTATGGCTACACCTTC
CDR3 protein: CSARVSANYGYTF
D gene: -
J gene: TRBJ1-2
clone size: -
V gene: TRBV20-1

CDR3 DNA: TGCAGTGCCCAGGTTGGGACAGAGTACGAGCAGTACTTC
CDR3 protein: CSAQVGTEYEQYF
D gene: TRBD1
J gene: TRBJ2-7
clone size: few
V gene: TRBV20-1

CDR3 DNA: TGCAGTTCCGACAGGGGGGGCTCTGGCTACACCTTC
CDR3 protein: CSSDRGGSGYTF
D gene: TRBD1
J gene: TRBJ1-2
clone size: -
V gene: TRBV20-1